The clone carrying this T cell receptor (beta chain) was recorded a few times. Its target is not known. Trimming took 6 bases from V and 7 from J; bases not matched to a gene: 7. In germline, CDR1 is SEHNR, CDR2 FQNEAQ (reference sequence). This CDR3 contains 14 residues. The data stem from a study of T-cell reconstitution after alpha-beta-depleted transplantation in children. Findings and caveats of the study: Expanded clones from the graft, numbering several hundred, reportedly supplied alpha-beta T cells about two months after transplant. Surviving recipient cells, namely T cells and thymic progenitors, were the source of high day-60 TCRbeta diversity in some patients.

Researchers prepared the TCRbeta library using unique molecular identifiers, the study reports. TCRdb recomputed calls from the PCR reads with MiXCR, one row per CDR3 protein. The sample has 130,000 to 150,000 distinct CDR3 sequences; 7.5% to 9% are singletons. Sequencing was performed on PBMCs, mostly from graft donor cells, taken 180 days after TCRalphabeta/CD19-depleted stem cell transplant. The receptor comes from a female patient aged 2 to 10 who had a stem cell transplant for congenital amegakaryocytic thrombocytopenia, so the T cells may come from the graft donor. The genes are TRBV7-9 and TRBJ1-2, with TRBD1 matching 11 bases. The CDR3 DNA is TGTGCCAGCAGATCCGGACAGGGGGCTTCTGGCTACACCTTC. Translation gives CASRSGQGASGYTF.